This T cell receptor beta chain stems from a study of control samples from healthy donors and cancer patients. This table comes from immunoSEQ multiplex PCR, and its TCRdb copy is limited to in-frame clones, with some not included. Of about 51,000 clones listed, about nine tenths were seen once; the top ten hold approximately 40%. This CDR3 contains 14 residues. The germline gives CDR1 LNHDA, CDR2 SQIVND (reference sequence). The V end was cut by 10 bases, the J end by 3 bases, with 16 bases between. The clonotype originates from a man between 45 and 60 years old with head and neck cancer. The gene calls are TRBV19 and TRBJ2-1, with D possibly matching TRBD1 (5 bases). Sequencing input: PBMCs. The CDR3 DNA is TGTGCCACCAATAAGCAGGGCAGCTACAATGAGCAGTTCTTC. It codes for CATNKQGSYNEQFF.